This is a list of T cell receptor beta chains from one sample in a study of CD8 T cells in ankylosing spondylitis. TCRdb independently ran MiXCR on the 5' RACE reads; one entry per CDR3 protein. The table includes 200,000 to 250,000 distinct CDR3 sequences, approximately 7.6% detected once. The sequenced sample was blood, either unsorted or a sorted T cell fraction (not recorded which). The receptors originated from a female donor with ankylosing spondylitis or in good health (not recorded which). Both conserved end residues are part of each CDR3. The order of the fields is clone size, CDR3 length, J gene, D gene, V gene, CDR3 protein, CDR3 DNA. The D gene is left open where the match is weak. Clone size is stated in some rows and not others, as once, few, many or a class when expanded.

abundance: few
len: 13
j_gene: TRBJ2-2
d_gene: .
v_gene: TRBV10-3
CDR3aa: CAISGQPTGELFF
CDR3nt: TGTGCCATCAGTGGCCAGCCTACCGGGGAGCTGTTTTTT

abundance: .
len: 16
j_gene: TRBJ1-3
d_gene: .
v_gene: TRBV5-5
CDR3aa: CASSASTQSSGNTIYF
CDR3nt: TGTGCCAGCAGCGCTTCCACCCAGAGCTCTGGAAACACCATATATTTT

abundance: many
len: 15
j_gene: TRBJ2-7
d_gene: .
v_gene: TRBV4-2
CDR3aa: CASSHEGTEAYEQYF
CDR3nt: TGTGCCAGCAGCCATGAAGGGACGGAAGCCTACGAGCAGTACTTC

abundance: .
len: 15
j_gene: TRBJ2-7
d_gene: TRBD2
v_gene: TRBV7-4
CDR3aa: CARTSTSGSTYEQYF
CDR3nt: TGTGCCAGGACCTCGACTAGCGGGAGTACCTACGAGCAGTACTTC

abundance: many
len: 16
j_gene: TRBJ2-1
d_gene: TRBD2
v_gene: TRBV4-2
CDR3aa: CASSQGTSADYNEQFF
CDR3nt: TGTGCCAGCAGCCAAGGGACTAGCGCAGATTACAATGAGCAGTTCTTC

abundance: .
len: 13
j_gene: TRBJ2-5
d_gene: TRBD2
v_gene: TRBV7-9
CDR3aa: CASSLASGVLRDF
CDR3nt: TGTGCCAGCAGCTTAGCTAGCGGGGTCCTTAGGGACTTC

abundance: many
len: 15
j_gene: TRBJ2-3
d_gene: .
v_gene: TRBV20-1
CDR3aa: CSAPNRARNTDTQYF
CDR3nt: TGCAGTGCGCCTAACAGGGCTCGGAACACAGATACGCAGTATTTT

abundance: few
len: 19
j_gene: TRBJ2-7
d_gene: TRBD2
v_gene: TRBV20-1
CDR3aa: CSASGLAGDPVPVLGEQYF
CDR3nt: TGCAGTGCTAGCGGACTAGCGGGAGATCCTGTACCGGTCTTGGGGGAGCAGTACTTC

abundance: many
len: 13
j_gene: TRBJ1-2
d_gene: .
v_gene: TRBV20-1
CDR3aa: CSASRPGNYGYTF
CDR3nt: TGCAGTGCTAGCAGACCAGGGAACTATGGCTACACCTTC

abundance: many
len: 13
j_gene: TRBJ1-1
d_gene: .
v_gene: TRBV20-1
CDR3aa: CSARDGGGTEAFF
CDR3nt: TGCAGTGCTAGAGATGGGGGGGGCACTGAAGCTTTCTTT

abundance: .
len: 15
j_gene: TRBJ2-1
d_gene: .
v_gene: TRBV5-2
CDR3aa: CASKNLAGEDNEQFF
CDR3nt: TGTGCCAGCAAAAACCTAGCGGGAGAGGACAATGAGCAGTTCTTC

abundance: .
len: 15
j_gene: TRBJ2-1
d_gene: .
v_gene: TRBV4-3
CDR3aa: CASSQGSDWNNEQFF
CDR3nt: TGCGCCAGCAGCCAAGGTTCAGATTGGAACAATGAGCAGTTCTTC

abundance: .
len: 15
j_gene: TRBJ2-7
d_gene: TRBD2
v_gene: TRBV4-3
CDR3aa: CVGSQATSGNYEQYF
CDR3nt: TGCGTCGGCAGCCAAGCGACTAGCGGGAACTACGAGCAGTACTTC

abundance: few
len: 12
j_gene: TRBJ1-3
d_gene: .
v_gene: TRBV15
CDR3aa: CAVPVSGNTIYF
CDR3nt: TGTGCCGTACCTGTTTCTGGAAACACCATATATTTT